Sequencing of this TCR beta chain was carried out in a study of regulatory T cells in long-lasting Graves disease. Indicated time point: persistent/refractory GD, antithyroid drugs over 5 years with positive TRAb. Following extraction of RNA from PBMCs, that RNA was used to make the TCR library. The trim removed 10 bases at V and 7 bases at J, leaving 12 bases unmatched. CDR3 length: 13 residues. Germline V CDR1 and CDR2: SNHLY, FYNNEI. With iRepertoire HTBI primers and Arm-PCR of CDR3 regions, TCR beta libraries were built. TCRdb re-called the multiplex PCR reads through MiXCR, storing one row per CDR3 protein. The data contain approximately 500,000 distinct CDR3 sequences, 20% to 25% of them seen just once; the ten biggest clones take up roughly 7.7%. This clonotype was seen repeatedly, ten times or more.

The material was peripheral blood mononuclear cells (PBMCs), obtained when the disease was refractory, from a patient treated with antithyroid drugs. The sequence came from a female donor with Graves disease. The V call is TRBV2, the J call TRBJ1-2; 7 bases map to TRBD1. CDR3 sequence (DNA): TGTGCCAACTTAGACAGGGCCTTCTCTGGCTACACCTTC. Amino acid sequence: CANLDRAFSGYTF.